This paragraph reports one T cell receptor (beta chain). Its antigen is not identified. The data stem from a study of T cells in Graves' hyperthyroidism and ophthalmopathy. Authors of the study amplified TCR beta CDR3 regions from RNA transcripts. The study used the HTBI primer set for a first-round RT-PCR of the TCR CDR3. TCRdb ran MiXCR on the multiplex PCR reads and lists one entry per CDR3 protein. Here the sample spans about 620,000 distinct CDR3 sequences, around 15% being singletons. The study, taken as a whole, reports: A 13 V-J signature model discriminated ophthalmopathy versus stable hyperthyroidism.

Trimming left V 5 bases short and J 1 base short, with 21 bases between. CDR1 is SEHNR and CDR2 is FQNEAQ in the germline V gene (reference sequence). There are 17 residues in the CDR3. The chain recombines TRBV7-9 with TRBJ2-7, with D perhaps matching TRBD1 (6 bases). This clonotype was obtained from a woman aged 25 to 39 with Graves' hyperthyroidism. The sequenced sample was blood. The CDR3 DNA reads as TGTGCCAGCAGCCTTATCGTGGGGACACCTCAATCCTACGAGCAGTACTTC. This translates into CASSLIVGTPQSYEQYF.